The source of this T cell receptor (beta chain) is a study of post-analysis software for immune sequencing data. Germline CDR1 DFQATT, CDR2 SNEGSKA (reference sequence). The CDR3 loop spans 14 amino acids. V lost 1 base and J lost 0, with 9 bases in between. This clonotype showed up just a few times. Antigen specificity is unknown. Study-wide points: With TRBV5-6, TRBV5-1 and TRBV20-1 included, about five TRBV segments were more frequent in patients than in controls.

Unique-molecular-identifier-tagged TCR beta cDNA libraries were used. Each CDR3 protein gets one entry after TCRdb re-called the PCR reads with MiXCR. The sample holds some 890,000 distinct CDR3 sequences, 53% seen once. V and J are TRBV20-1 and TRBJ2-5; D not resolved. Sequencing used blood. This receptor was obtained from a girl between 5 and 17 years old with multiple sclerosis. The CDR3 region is CSARALRHQETQYF. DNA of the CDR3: TGCAGTGCTAGAGCTCTGCGCCACCAAGAGACCCAGTACTTC.